A selection of T cell receptor beta chains follows, all from one sample in a study of shared clonotypes between healthy human individuals. The assay was immunoSEQ multiplex PCR, and TCRdb's table has in-frame clones only and misses some. The data contain over 2,000,000 clones, 80% to 95% of them singletons. The source material was naive CD8+ T cells from PBMCs. The receptors were gathered from a man in his late teens or twenties in good health. Some clones in this sample may be carry-over from other donors' samples. The CDR3 runs from the conserved cysteine through the conserved F or W. The D gene is left open where the match is weak. A row's size may be missing; if present it is once, few, many or a size class.

j_call: TRBJ2-1; clone_size: .; d_call: TRBD2; v_call: TRBV27; cdr3_aa: CASSLMSSGRDFF; cdr3_nt: TGTGCCAGCAGTTTAATGAGTAGCGGGCGAGATTTCTTC
j_call: TRBJ2-1; clone_size: .; d_call: TRBD2; v_call: TRBV19; cdr3_aa: CASRSGGASYNEQFF; cdr3_nt: TGTGCCAGTAGGTCGGGAGGAGCCTCCTACAATGAGCAGTTCTTC
j_call: TRBJ2-1; clone_size: .; d_call: TRBD2; v_call: TRBV19; cdr3_aa: CASSPLASGLYNEQFF; cdr3_nt: TGTGCCAGTAGTCCCCTGGCTAGCGGACTCTACAATGAGCAGTTCTTC
j_call: TRBJ2-7; clone_size: .; d_call: TRBD2; v_call: TRBV9; cdr3_aa: CASSPTSGRAEEQYF; cdr3_nt: TGTGCCAGCAGCCCGACTAGCGGGAGGGCCGAAGAGCAGTACTTC
j_call: TRBJ2-7; clone_size: .; d_call: .; v_call: TRBV9; cdr3_aa: CASSPHGSLEPHEQYF; cdr3_nt: TGTGCCAGCAGCCCCCACGGGTCCTTAGAACCCCACGAGCAGTACTTC
j_call: TRBJ1-2; clone_size: .; d_call: .; v_call: TRBV5-6; cdr3_aa: CASTGGADYGYTF; cdr3_nt: TGTGCCAGCACCGGAGGGGCGGACTATGGCTACACCTTC
j_call: TRBJ2-2; clone_size: .; d_call: .; v_call: TRBV7-9; cdr3_aa: CASSLSRAGLQTSTGELFF; cdr3_nt: TGTGCCAGCAGCTTATCTCGGGCAGGGTTACAAACCTCCACCGGGGAGCTGTTTTTT
j_call: TRBJ1-4; clone_size: .; d_call: .; v_call: TRBV6-5; cdr3_aa: CASSYRGEELFF; cdr3_nt: TGTGCCAGCAGTTACCGGGGGGAAGAACTGTTTTTT
j_call: TRBJ2-7; clone_size: .; d_call: .; v_call: TRBV7-9; cdr3_aa: CASSPTASYEQYF; cdr3_nt: TGTGCCAGCAGTCCGACAGCATCATACGAGCAGTACTTC
j_call: TRBJ2-5; clone_size: .; d_call: TRBD2; v_call: TRBV18; cdr3_aa: CASSPPRLAGTEETQYF; cdr3_nt: TGTGCCAGCTCACCACCCAGACTAGCGGGTACTGAGGAGACCCAGTACTTC
j_call: TRBJ2-7; clone_size: .; d_call: TRBD1; v_call: TRBV27; cdr3_aa: CASSLLGTGSNEQYF; cdr3_nt: TGTGCCAGCAGTTTACTCGGGACAGGGTCCAACGAGCAGTACTTC
j_call: TRBJ2-5; clone_size: .; d_call: .; v_call: TRBV5-1; cdr3_aa: CASSLYGSGSETQYF; cdr3_nt: TGCGCCAGCAGCTTGTACGGGAGTGGGTCAGAGACCCAGTACTTC
j_call: TRBJ2-1; clone_size: .; d_call: .; v_call: TRBV11-2; cdr3_aa: CASSLDYTPGDEQFF; cdr3_nt: TGTGCCAGCAGCTTAGATTACACCCCGGGGGATGAGCAGTTCTTC
j_call: TRBJ1-1; clone_size: few; d_call: .; v_call: TRBV28; cdr3_aa: CASSFGVQAMSFF; cdr3_nt: TGTGCCAGCAGTTTCGGGGTGCAAGCGATGTCTTTCTTT
j_call: TRBJ2-7; clone_size: .; d_call: TRBD1; v_call: TRBV11-2; cdr3_aa: CASSPEGQDISYEQYF; cdr3_nt: TGTGCCAGCAGTCCTGAGGGACAGGACATTTCCTACGAGCAGTACTTC
j_call: TRBJ2-2; clone_size: .; d_call: TRBD1; v_call: TRBV5-1; cdr3_aa: CASSLGDRTGELFF; cdr3_nt: TGCGCCAGCAGCTTGGGGGACAGGACCGGGGAGCTGTTTTTT
j_call: TRBJ2-2; clone_size: once; d_call: .; v_call: TRBV4-3; cdr3_aa: CASSENRATNTGELFF; cdr3_nt: TGCGCCAGCAGCGAAAACAGGGCTACGAACACCGGGGAGCTGTTTTTT
j_call: TRBJ2-3; clone_size: .; d_call: .; v_call: TRBV2; cdr3_aa: CASSLGVSSTDTQYF; cdr3_nt: TGTGCCAGCAGCTTGGGGGTGTCGAGCACAGATACGCAGTATTTT
j_call: TRBJ2-7; clone_size: .; d_call: .; v_call: TRBV7-9; cdr3_aa: CASSLLPQGEMYEQYF; cdr3_nt: TGTGCCAGCAGCTTATTACCCCAGGGCGAAATGTACGAGCAGTACTTC
j_call: TRBJ2-3; clone_size: .; d_call: .; v_call: TRBV7-2; cdr3_aa: CASSPRRGWDTQYF; cdr3_nt: TGTGCCAGCAGCCCCAGGCGGGGCTGGGATACGCAGTATTTT
j_call: TRBJ1-1; clone_size: .; d_call: .; v_call: TRBV27; cdr3_aa: CASSLPGLTEAFF; cdr3_nt: TGTGCCAGCAGTCTCCCGGGATTGACTGAAGCTTTCTTT
j_call: TRBJ2-7; clone_size: .; d_call: TRBD1; v_call: TRBV2; cdr3_aa: CASSEGAGTGNYEQYF; cdr3_nt: TGTGCCAGCAGTGAAGGGGCCGGGACAGGCAACTACGAGCAGTACTTC
j_call: TRBJ1-4; clone_size: .; d_call: .; v_call: TRBV19; cdr3_aa: CASSIDLRDEKLFF; cdr3_nt: TGTGCCAGTAGTATAGATCTAAGGGACGAAAAACTGTTTTTT
j_call: TRBJ1-1; clone_size: .; d_call: TRBD1; v_call: TRBV4-3; cdr3_aa: CASRDRDGTEAFF; cdr3_nt: TGCGCCAGCAGAGACAGGGATGGCACTGAAGCTTTCTTT
j_call: TRBJ1-2; clone_size: .; d_call: .; v_call: TRBV30; cdr3_aa: CAWRSVTNYGYTF; cdr3_nt: TGTGCCTGGAGAAGCGTGACTAACTATGGCTACACCTTC
j_call: TRBJ2-7; clone_size: .; d_call: TRBD1; v_call: TRBV27; cdr3_aa: CASGRDGTGGSSYEQYF; cdr3_nt: TGTGCCAGCGGCCGTGACGGGACAGGGGGAAGCTCCTACGAGCAGTACTTC
j_call: TRBJ2-7; clone_size: .; d_call: TRBD1; v_call: TRBV27; cdr3_aa: CASSYGTGGYYEQYF; cdr3_nt: TGTGCCAGCAGTTATGGGACAGGGGGTTACTACGAGCAGTACTTC
j_call: TRBJ1-5; clone_size: .; d_call: .; v_call: TRBV19; cdr3_aa: CASSSNHGQPQHF; cdr3_nt: TGTGCCAGTAGTTCCAACCATGGTCAGCCCCAGCATTTT
j_call: TRBJ2-3; clone_size: once; d_call: .; v_call: TRBV14; cdr3_aa: CASSQVWAEQYF; cdr3_nt: TGTGCCAGCAGCCAAGTATGGGCAGAGCAGTATTTT
j_call: TRBJ1-2; clone_size: .; d_call: TRBD1; v_call: TRBV5-6; cdr3_aa: CASSLGRQGARGYTF; cdr3_nt: TGTGCCAGCAGCTTGGGGAGACAGGGGGCCCGTGGCTACACCTTC
j_call: TRBJ2-7; clone_size: .; d_call: .; v_call: TRBV4-1; cdr3_aa: CASSLSPTGSYEQYF; cdr3_nt: TGCGCCAGCAGCCTAAGTCCGACAGGATCCTACGAGCAGTACTTC
j_call: TRBJ2-3; clone_size: .; d_call: TRBD2; v_call: TRBV4-2; cdr3_aa: CASSPSGSPPDTQYF; cdr3_nt: TGTGCCAGCAGCCCTAGCGGGAGTCCCCCAGATACGCAGTATTTT
j_call: TRBJ2-5; clone_size: .; d_call: TRBD1; v_call: TRBV4-3; cdr3_aa: CASSRVIDRGRETQYF; cdr3_nt: TGCGCCAGCAGCCGTGTAATAGACAGGGGGCGCGAGACCCAGTACTTC